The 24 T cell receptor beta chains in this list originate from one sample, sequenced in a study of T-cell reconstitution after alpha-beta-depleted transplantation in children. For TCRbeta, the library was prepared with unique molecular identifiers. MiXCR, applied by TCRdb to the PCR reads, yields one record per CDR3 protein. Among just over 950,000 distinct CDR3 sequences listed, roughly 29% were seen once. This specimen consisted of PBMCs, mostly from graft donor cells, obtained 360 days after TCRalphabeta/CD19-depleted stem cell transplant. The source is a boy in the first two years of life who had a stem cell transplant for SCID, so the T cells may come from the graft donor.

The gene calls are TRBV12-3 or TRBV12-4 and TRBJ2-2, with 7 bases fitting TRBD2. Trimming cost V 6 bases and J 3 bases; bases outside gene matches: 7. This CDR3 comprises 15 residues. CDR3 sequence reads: CASSPSGVYTGELFF. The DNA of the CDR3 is TGTGCCAGCAGCCCTAGCGGAGTCTACACCGGGGAGCTGTTTTTT.

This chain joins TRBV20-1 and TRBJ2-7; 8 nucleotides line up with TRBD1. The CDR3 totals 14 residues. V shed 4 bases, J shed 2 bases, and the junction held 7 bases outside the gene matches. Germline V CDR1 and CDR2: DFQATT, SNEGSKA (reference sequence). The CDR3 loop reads CSANQGAPPYEQYF. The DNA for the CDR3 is TGCAGTGCTAACCAGGGGGCCCCCCCCTACGAGCAGTACTTC.

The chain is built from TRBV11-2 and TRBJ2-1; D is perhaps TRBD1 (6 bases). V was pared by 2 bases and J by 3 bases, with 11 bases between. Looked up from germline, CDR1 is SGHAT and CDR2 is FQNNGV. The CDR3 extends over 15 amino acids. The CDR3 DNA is TGTGCCAGCAGCTTAAGGGGACATTTCTACAATGAGCAGTTCTTC. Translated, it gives CASSLRGHFYNEQFF.

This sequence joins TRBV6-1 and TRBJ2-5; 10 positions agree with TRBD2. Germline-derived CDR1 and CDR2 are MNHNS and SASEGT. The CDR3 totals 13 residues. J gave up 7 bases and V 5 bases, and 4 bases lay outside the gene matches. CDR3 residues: CASSRSGGSTQYF. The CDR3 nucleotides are TGTGCCAGCAGTCGTAGCGGGGGGTCGACCCAGTACTTC.

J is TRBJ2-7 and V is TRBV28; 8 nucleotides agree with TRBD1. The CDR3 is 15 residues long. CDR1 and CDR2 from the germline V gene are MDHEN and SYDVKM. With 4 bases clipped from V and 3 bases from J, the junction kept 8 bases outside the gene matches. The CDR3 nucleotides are TGTGCCAGCAGTTCTGCCTACGGACAGGGCTACGAGCAGTACTTC. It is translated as CASSSAYGQGYEQYF.

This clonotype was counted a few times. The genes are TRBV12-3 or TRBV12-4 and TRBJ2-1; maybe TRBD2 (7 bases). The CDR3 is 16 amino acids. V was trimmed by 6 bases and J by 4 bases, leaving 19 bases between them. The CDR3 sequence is CASSILGGAHYNEQFF. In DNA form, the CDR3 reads TGTGCCAGCAGCATACTTGGGGGGGCTCATTACAATGAGCAGTTCTTC.

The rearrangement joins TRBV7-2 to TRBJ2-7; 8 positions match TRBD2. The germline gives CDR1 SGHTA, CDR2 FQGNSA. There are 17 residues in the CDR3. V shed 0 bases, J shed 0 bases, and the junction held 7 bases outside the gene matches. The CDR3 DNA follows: TGTGCCAGCAGCTTAGCTCCCTCGCGGGGGGCCTCCTACGAGCAGTACTTC. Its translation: CASSLAPSRGASYEQYF.

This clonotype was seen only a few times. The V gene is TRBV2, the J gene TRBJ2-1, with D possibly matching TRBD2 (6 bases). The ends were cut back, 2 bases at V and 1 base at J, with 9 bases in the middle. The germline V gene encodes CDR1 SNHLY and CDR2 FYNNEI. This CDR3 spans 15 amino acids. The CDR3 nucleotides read TGTGCCAGCAGTGAATGGAGGGGTTCCTACAATGAGCAGTTCTTC. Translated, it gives CASSEWRGSYNEQFF.

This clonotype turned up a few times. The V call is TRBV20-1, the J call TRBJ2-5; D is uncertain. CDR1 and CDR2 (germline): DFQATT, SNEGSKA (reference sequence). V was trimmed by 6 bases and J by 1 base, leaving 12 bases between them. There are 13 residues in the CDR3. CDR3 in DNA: TGCAGTGCCTCCTTTGAGCCCCAAGAGACCCAGTACTTC. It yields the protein CSASFEPQETQYF.

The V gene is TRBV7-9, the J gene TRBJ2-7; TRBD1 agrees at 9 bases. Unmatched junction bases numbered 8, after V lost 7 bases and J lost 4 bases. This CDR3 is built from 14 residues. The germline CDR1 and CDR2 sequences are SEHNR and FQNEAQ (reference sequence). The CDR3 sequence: CASKKQGADYEQYF. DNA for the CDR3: TGTGCCAGCAAAAAACAGGGGGCAGATTACGAGCAGTACTTC.

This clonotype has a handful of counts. The CDR3 DNA reads TGTGCCAGCAGCCCTTACACAGGGAGCTCCTATAATTCACCCCTCCACTTT. It is translated as CASSPYTGSSYNSPLHF. This rearrangement joins TRBV12-3 or TRBV12-4 to TRBJ1-6, with a weak D call TRBD1 (6 bases). The CDR3 totals 17 residues. Trimming left V 6 bases short and J 0 bases short, with 15 bases between.

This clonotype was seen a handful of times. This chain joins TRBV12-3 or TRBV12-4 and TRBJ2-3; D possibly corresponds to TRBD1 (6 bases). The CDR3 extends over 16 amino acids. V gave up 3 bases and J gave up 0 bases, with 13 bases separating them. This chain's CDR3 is CASSFGGHPSTDTQYF. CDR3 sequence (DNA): TGTGCCAGCAGTTTTGGGGGACACCCTAGCACAGATACGCAGTATTTT.

CDR3 in DNA: TGTGCCAGCAGCGCCGGACTAGCTTTCACCGGGGAGCTGTTTTTT. Translating gives CASSAGLAFTGELFF. The genes are TRBV9 and TRBJ2-2; 8 positions match TRBD2. The germline CDR1 and CDR2 sequences are SGDLS and YYNGEE. There are 15 residues in the CDR3. J gave up 4 bases and V 3 bases, and 5 bases lay outside the gene matches.

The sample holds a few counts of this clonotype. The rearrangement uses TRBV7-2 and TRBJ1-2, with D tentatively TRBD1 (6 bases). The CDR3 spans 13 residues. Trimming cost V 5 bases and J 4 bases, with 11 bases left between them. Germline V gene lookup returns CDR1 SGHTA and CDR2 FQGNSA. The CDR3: CASSPRTAYGYTF. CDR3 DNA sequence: TGTGCCAGCAGCCCACGGACAGCCTATGGCTACACCTTC.

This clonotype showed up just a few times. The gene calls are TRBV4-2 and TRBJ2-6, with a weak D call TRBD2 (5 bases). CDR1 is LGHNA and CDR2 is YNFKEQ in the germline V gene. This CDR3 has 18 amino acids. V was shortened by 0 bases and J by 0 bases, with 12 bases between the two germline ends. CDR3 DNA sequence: TGTGCCAGCAGCCAAGATCAGGCGGGTCTCTCTGGGGCCAACGTCCTGACTTTC. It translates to CASSQDQAGLSGANVLTF.

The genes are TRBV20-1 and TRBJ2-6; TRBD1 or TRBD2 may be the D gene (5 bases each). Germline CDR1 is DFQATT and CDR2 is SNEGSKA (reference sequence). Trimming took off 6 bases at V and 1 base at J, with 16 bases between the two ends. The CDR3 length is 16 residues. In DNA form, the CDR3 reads TGCAGTGCGAGGGGATTGAGGGTATCTGGGGCCAACGTCCTGACTTTC. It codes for CSARGLRVSGANVLTF.

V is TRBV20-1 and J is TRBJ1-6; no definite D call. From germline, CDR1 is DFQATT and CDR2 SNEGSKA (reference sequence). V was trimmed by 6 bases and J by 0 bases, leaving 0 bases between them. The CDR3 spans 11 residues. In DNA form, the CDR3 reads TGCAGTGCCTCCTATAATTCACCCCTCCACTTT. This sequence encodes CSASYNSPLHF.

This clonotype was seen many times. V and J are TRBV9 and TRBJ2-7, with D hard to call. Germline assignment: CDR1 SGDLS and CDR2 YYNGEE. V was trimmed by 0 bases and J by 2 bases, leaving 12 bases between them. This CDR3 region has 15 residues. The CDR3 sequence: CASSVAGASPYEQYF. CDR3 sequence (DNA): TGTGCCAGCAGCGTAGCTGGTGCCTCCCCCTACGAGCAGTACTTC.

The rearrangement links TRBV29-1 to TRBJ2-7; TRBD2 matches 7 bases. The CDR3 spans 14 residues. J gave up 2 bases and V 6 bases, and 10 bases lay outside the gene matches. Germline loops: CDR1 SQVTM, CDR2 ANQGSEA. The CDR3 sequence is CSVEASGRPYEQYF. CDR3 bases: TGCAGCGTAGAGGCGTCCGGGAGGCCCTACGAGCAGTACTTC.

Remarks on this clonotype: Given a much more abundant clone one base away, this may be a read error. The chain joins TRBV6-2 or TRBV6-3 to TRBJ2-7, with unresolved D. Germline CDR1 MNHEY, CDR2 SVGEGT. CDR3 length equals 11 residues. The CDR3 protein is CASSDFAERYF. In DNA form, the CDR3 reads TGTGCCAGCAGTGACTTCGCCGAGCGGTACTTC.

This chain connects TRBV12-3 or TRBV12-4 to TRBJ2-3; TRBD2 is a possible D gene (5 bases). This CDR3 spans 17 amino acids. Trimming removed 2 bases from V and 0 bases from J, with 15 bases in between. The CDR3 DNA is TGTGCCAGCAGTTTAAGGGAGTCCTTTAAGAGCACAGATACGCAGTATTTT. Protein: CASSLRESFKSTDTQYF.

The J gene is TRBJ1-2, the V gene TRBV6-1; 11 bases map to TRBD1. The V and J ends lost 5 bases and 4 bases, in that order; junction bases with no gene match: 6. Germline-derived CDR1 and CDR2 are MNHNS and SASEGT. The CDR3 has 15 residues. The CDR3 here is CASSTLGTGGYGYTF. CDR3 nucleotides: TGTGCCAGCAGTACCCTTGGGACAGGGGGCTATGGCTACACCTTC.

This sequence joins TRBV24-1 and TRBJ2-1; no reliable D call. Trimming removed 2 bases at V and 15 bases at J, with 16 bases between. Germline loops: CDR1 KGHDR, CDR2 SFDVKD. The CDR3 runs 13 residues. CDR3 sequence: CATSDSVRVVRFF. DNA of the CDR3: TGTGCCACCAGTGATTCCGTACGAGTGGTGCGGTTCTTC.

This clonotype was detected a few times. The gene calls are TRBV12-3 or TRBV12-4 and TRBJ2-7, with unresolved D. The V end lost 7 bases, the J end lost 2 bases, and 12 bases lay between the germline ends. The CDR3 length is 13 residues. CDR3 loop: CASTTALPYEQYF. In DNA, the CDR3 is TGTGCCAGCACAACAGCGTTACCCTACGAGCAGTACTTC.